This T cell receptor (beta chain) was captured by sequencing in a study of response to subunit inactivated influenza vaccine. MiXCR, run by TCRdb on the RT-PCR reads, gives a single entry per CDR3 protein. The sample contains 550,000 to 650,000 distinct CDR3 sequences, roughly 12% of which appear only once. Germline V gene lookup returns CDR1 MNHEY and CDR2 SVGAGI. This CDR3 has 14 residues. Trimming stripped 4 bases from V and 1 base from J, with 10 bases between. This clonotype occurred a few times. The target antigen is unknown. Study results and limitations: Each seasonal influenza vaccination recruits few new T cells, the authors suggested.

The TCR originated in a man over 45 who received an inactivated influenza vaccine. The chain joins TRBV6-5 to TRBJ1-1; D might be TRBD1 (5 bases). The sample in question was PBMCs from blood, obtained on the day of vaccination. CDR3: CASSSSTANTEAFF. The CDR3, as DNA: TGTGCCAGCAGTTCCTCGACAGCGAACACTGAAGCTTTCTTT.